The clone carrying this TCR beta chain was counted only a few times. Pregnant or lactating patients were excluded, as were those with uncontrolled infection or other autoimmune disease. Diagnostic decisions used clinical symptoms, serum thyroxine and TRAb, thyroid ultrasound and orbital computed tomography. The germline CDR1 and CDR2 sequences are SEHNR and FQNEAQ (reference sequence). Trimming cost V 1 base and J 2 bases; bases outside gene matches: 8. This CDR3 region has 18 residues. The sample is drawn from a study of T cells in Graves' hyperthyroidism and ophthalmopathy. RNA transcripts gave rise to amplified TCR beta CDR3 regions. During a first-round RT-PCR of the TCR CDR3, the HTBI primer set was used. TCRdb used MiXCR to reprocess the multiplex PCR reads, holding one entry per CDR3 protein. Altogether 500,000 to 600,000 distinct CDR3 sequences are present, roughly 21% being singletons, with the ten largest covering approximately 48%.

The sample comprised blood. This chain connects TRBV7-9 to TRBJ2-7, with 13 bases aligning to TRBD2. This receptor was obtained from a man aged 35-49 years with Graves' ophthalmopathy. CDR3 amino acids: CASSLVVTSGGNPYEQYF. Here the CDR3 DNA reads TGTGCCAGCAGCTTAGTCGTGACTAGCGGGGGGAACCCCTACGAGCAGTACTTC.